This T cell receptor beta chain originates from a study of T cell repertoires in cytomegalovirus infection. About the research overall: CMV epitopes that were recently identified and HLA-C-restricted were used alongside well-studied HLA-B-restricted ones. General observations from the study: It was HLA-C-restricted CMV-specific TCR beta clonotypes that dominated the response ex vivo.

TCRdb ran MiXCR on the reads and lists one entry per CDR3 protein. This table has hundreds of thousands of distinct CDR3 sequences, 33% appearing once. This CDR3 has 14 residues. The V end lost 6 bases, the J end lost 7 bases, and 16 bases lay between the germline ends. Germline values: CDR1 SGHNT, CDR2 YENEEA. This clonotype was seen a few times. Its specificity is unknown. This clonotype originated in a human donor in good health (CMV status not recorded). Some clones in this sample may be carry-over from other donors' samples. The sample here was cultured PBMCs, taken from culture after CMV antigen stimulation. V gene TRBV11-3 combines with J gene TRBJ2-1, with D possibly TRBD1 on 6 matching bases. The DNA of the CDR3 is TGTGCCAGCAGTGACAGGCCCTTAGGGAATGAGCAGTTCTTC. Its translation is CASSDRPLGNEQFF.